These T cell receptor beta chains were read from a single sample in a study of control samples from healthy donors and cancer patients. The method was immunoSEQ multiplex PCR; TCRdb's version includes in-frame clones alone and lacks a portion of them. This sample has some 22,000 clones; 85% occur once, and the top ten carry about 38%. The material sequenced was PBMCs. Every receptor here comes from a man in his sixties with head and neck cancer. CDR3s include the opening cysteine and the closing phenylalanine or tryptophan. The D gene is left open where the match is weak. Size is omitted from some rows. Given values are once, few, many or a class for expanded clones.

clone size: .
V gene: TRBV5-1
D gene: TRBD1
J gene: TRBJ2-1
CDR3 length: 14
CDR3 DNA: TGCGCCAGCAGCTTGTTGACAGGGGGCAATGAGCAGTTCTTC
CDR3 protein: CASSLLTGGNEQFF

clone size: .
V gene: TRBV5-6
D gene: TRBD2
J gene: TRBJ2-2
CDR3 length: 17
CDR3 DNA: TGTGCCAGCAGCGCCCGACTAGCGGGAGGGTACACCGGGGAGCTGTTTTTT
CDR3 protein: CASSARLAGGYTGELFF

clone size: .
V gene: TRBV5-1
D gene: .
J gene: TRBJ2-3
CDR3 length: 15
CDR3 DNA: TGCGCCAGCAGCTTGCGGGCGGAGGACACAGATACGCAGTATTTT
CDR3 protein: CASSLRAEDTDTQYF

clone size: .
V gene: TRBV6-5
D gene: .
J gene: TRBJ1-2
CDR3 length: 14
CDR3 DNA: TGTGCCAGCAGTAAAACAGGGATGGACTATGGCTACACCTTC
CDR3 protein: CASSKTGMDYGYTF

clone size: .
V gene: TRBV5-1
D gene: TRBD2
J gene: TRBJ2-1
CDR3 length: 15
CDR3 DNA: TGCGCCAGCAGCTTGGGGCTAGCGGACTACAATGAGCAGTTCTTC
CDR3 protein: CASSLGLADYNEQFF

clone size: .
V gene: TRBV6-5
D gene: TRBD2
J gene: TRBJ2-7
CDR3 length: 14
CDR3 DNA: TGTGCCAGCAGTCTGACTAGCGGGAGCCACGAGCAGTACTTC
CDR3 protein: CASSLTSGSHEQYF

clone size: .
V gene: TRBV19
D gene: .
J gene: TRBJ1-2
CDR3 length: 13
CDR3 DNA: TGTGCCAGTAGTATAGACCTTTACTATGGCTACACCTTC
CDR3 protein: CASSIDLYYGYTF

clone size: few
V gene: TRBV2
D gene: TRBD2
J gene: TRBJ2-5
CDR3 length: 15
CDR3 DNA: TGTGCCAGCAATAGAGCGGGAGGGGGGGAGGAGACCCAGTACTTC
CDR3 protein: CASNRAGGGEETQYF

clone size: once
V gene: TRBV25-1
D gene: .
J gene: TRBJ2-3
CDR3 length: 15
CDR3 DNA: TGTGCCAGCAGTGAGGTCGGATCCATGGAAGATACGCAGTATTTT
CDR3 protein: CASSEVGSMEDTQYF

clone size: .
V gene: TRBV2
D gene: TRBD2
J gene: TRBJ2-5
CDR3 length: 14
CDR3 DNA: TGTGCCAGCAGCCGGACTAGCGGGAGGGAGACCCAGTACTTC
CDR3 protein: CASSRTSGRETQYF

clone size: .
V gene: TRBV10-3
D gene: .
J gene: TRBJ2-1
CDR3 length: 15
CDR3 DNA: TGTGCCACCCACTGGCCGGGAGCCCCCTACAATGAGCAGTTCTTC
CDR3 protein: CATHWPGAPYNEQFF

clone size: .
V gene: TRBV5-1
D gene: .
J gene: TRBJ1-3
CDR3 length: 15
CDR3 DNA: TGCGCCAGCAGCTCTAACAGGGATTTTGGAAACACCATATATTTT
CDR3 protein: CASSSNRDFGNTIYF

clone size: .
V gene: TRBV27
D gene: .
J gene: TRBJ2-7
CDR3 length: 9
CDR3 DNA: TGTGCCAGCCACTACGAGCAGTACTTC
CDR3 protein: CASHYEQYF

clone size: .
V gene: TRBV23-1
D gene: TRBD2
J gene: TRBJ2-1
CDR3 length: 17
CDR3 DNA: TGCGCCAGCAGTCATTGGACTAGCGGGAGGCCCTACAATGAGCAGTTCTTC
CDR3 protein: CASSHWTSGRPYNEQFF

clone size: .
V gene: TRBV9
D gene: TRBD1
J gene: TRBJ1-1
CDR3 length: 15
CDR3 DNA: TGTGCCAGCAGCGCCCTAGGGGGCGCGATCACTGAAGCTTTCTTT
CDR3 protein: CASSALGGAITEAFF

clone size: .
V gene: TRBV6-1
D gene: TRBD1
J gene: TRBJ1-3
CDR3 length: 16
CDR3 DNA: TGTGCCAGCAGTGGAACTTCACAGGGGACGAGAAACACCATATATTTT
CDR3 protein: CASSGTSQGTRNTIYF

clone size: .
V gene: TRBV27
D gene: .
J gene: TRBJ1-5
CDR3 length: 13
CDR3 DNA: TGTGCCAGCAGTCGGGACGTCGGTCAGCCCCAGCATTTT
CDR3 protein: CASSRDVGQPQHF

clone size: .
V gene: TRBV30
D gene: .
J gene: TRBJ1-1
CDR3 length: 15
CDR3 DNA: TGTGCCTGGAGTGTAATTGGAAAAACGGGAACTGAAGCTTTCTTT
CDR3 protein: CAWSVIGKTGTEAFF

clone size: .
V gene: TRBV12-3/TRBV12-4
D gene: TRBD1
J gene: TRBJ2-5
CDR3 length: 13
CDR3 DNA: TGTGCCAGCAGTTTGGGACAGGAGGAGACCCAGTACTTC
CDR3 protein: CASSLGQEETQYF

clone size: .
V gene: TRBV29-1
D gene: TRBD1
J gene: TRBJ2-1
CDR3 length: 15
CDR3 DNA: TGCAGCGTAAAGGGGACAGTCCAAACCTACAATGAGCAGTTCTTC
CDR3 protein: CSVKGTVQTYNEQFF

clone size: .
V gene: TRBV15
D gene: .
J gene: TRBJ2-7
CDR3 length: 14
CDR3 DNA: TGTGCCACCAGCAGAGTGTGGCCGAACTACGAGCAGTACTTC
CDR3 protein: CATSRVWPNYEQYF

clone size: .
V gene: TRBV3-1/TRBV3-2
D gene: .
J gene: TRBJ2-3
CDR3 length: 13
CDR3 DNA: TGTGCCAGCAGCCAAGATAGAAAGGGAGCCCCGGATTTT
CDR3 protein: CASSQDRKGAPDF

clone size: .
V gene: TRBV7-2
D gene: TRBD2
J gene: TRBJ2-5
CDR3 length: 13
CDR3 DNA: TGTGCCAGCAGCTTCAGACTAGCGGAGACCCAGTACTTC
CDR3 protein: CASSFRLAETQYF

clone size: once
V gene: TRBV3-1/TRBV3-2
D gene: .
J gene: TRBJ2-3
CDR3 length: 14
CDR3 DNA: TGTGCCAGCAGCCAAGATCGGCCAAGTGATACGCAGTATTTT
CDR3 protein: CASSQDRPSDTQYF

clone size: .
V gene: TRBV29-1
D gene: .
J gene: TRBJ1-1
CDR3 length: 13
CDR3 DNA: TGCAGCGCAGACCGGGGGGCTAGTACTGAAGCTTTCTTT
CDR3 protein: CSADRGASTEAFF